This TCR beta chain emerged from a study of regulatory and conventional T cells in RAG deficiency. Produced via immunoSEQ multiplex PCR; TCRdb's table is partial and in-frame only. The data show 2,500 to 3,500 clones, with roughly 92% seen just once and 8.2% held by the top ten. As for this clone: Its cognate antigen is unknown.

Blood CD4+ CD25-high CD127-low regulatory T cells supplied the genomic DNA template. Broader study findings: In Omenn syndrome, Treg and Tconv repertoires overlapped >90%. Shannon entropy fell and Simpson indices rose in RAG-deficient patients.

The germline gives CDR1 SGHTA, CDR2 FQGNSA. CDR3 length: 17 amino acids. Between the trimmed V and J ends, which lost 3 bases and 0 bases, there was a span of 15 bases. This same sample was also part of a study on regulatory T cells. Per that study: The PCR used 52 TRBV and 13 TRBJ primers.

The rearrangement uses TRBV7-2 and TRBJ1-3; D unresolved. This TCR derives from a human donor in good health. What was sequenced was CD4+ Tregs sorted from blood. CDR3 protein: CASSLNAQENSGNTIYF. For the CDR3, the DNA is TGTGCCAGCAGCTTGAACGCTCAGGAAAACTCTGGAAACACCATATATTTT.